This TCR beta chain originates from a study of blood T cells in healthy people across ages. The authors ran a second PCR of about 7 to 11 cycles using a sample-barcoded 5' primer and a J-beta primer mix. TCRdb re-derived calls from the 5' RACE reads in MiXCR, one entry per CDR3 protein. The repertoire holds 1,800,000 or so distinct CDR3 sequences, with about two fifths as singletons. The sequence was collected from a human donor in good health. Material: blood.

Written as DNA, the CDR3 is TGTGCCACCCGACTAGCGGGGATTAGCTCCTACGAGCAGTACTTC. Amino acid sequence: CATRLAGISSYEQYF. V usage is TRBV27 and J usage is TRBJ2-7; 11 bases line up with TRBD2. J was trimmed by 0 bases and V by 10 bases; bases with no gene match: 8. The CDR3 totals 15 residues. Germline V gives CDR1 MNHEY, CDR2 SMNVEV (reference sequence).